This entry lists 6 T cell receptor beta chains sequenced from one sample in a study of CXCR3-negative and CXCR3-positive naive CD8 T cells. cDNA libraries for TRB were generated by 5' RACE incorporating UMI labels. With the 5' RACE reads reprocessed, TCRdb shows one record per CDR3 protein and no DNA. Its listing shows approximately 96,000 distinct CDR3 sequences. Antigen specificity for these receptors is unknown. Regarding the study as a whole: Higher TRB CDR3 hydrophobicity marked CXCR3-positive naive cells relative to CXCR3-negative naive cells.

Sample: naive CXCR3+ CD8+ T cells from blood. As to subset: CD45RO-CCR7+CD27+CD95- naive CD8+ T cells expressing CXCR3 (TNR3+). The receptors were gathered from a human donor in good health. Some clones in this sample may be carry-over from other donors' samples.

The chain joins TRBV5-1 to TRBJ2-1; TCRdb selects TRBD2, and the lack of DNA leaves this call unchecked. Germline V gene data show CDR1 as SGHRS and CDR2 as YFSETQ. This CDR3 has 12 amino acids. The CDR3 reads CASSVPPDEQFF.

The CDR3 reads CASSLGSSGGAWETQYF. The chain couples TRBV7-2 to TRBJ2-5; as DNA is missing, the TRBD2 call by TCRdb cannot be tested. The germline V gene has CDR1 SGHTA and CDR2 FQGNSA. The CDR3 covers 17 residues.

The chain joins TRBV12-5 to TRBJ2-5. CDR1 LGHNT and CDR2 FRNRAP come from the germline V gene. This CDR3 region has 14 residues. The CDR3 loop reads CASAQTGYQETQYF.

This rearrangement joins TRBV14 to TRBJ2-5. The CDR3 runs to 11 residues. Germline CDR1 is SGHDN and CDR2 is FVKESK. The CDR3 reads CASSPGLTQYF.

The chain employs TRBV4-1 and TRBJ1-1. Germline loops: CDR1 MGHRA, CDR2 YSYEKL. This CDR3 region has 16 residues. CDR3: CASSQDGSEMNTEAFF.

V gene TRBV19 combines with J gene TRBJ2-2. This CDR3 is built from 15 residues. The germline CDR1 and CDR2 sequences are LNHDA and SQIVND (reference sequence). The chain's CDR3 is CASSIDVGALGELFF.